These 26 T cell receptor beta chains were all obtained from the same sample, sequenced in a study of fetal regulatory T cell absence and autoimmunity. The repertoire was sequenced with immunoSEQ multiplex PCR; TCRdb's copy has only in-frame clones and lacks some. The repertoire holds about 95,000 clones, with around 72% as singletons. The material sequenced was pancreas tissue. The receptors originated from a male donor with IPEX syndrome.

V gene TRBV6-5 combines with J gene TRBJ2-6; D is uncertain. The CDR3 has 14 amino acids. The V gene's germline CDR1 is MNHEY and CDR2 SVGAGI. V lost 6 bases and J 5 bases, leaving 11 bases between the germline ends. CDR3 in amino acids: CASRLYLWANVLTF. As DNA, the CDR3 is TGTGCCAGCAGATTATATCTATGGGCCAACGTCCTGACTTTC.

The CDR3 coding sequence is TGTGCCAGCAGTTACGTCAGGGCCGCCGGGGAGCTGTTTTTT. Its translation is CASSYVRAAGELFF. V gene TRBV6-6 combines with J gene TRBJ2-2; D may be TRBD1 (5 bases). V shed 2 bases and J shed 6 bases, with 10 bases lying between them. Per germline, CDR1 MNHNY and CDR2 SVGAGI (reference sequence). CDR3 length: 14 amino acids.

This clone was seen a handful of times. The chain couples TRBV6-6 to TRBJ2-7; a weak D match, TRBD2 (6 bases). V shed 8 bases and J shed 6 bases, with 14 bases lying between them. The CDR3 sequence is 12 residues long. The V gene's germline CDR1 is MNHNY and CDR2 SVGAGI (reference sequence). The CDR3 region has the DNA TGTGCCAGCTCGGCGGGATCGGGCGAGCAGTACTTC. It codes for CASSAGSGEQYF.

This clone was found once. This sequence joins TRBV2 and TRBJ2-1, with 9 bases matching TRBD2. J lost 3 bases, V lost 6 bases, and 6 bases had no gene match. The germline V gene has CDR1 SNHLY and CDR2 FYNNEI. This CDR3 contains 15 residues. The CDR3 nucleotides are TGTGCCAGCAGCCCGGGACTAGCCCACTACAATGAGCAGTTCTTC. Translated, it gives CASSPGLAHYNEQFF.

The chain uses TRBV9 and TRBJ2-3; 14 nucleotides align to TRBD2. Germline CDR1 SGDLS, CDR2 YYNGEE. This CDR3 has 17 residues. V gave up 3 bases and J gave up 3 bases; unmatched junction bases: 6. The CDR3 bases are TGTGCCAGCAGCGATAGACTAGCGGGGGGGCTTACAGATACGCAGTATTTT. This translates into CASSDRLAGGLTDTQYF. Supplemented by reference TRBV9 and TRBJ2-3, the full variable domain reads DSGVTQTPKHLITATGQRVTLRCSPRSGDLSVYWYQQSLDQGLQFLIQYYNGEERAKGNILERFSAQQFPDLHSELNLSSLELGDSALYFCASSDRLAGGLTDTQYFGPGTRLTVL.

The chain recombines TRBV9 with TRBJ1-3; the D gene is possibly TRBD1 (6 bases). Per the germline V gene, CDR1 is SGDLS and CDR2 is YYNGEE. V was cut by 3 bases and J by 0 bases, with 10 bases left in between. This CDR3 has 15 amino acids. The CDR3 protein is CASSDGQRSGNTIYF. The CDR3 region has the DNA TGTGCCAGCAGCGACGGACAGCGCTCTGGAAACACCATATATTTT.

The chain joins TRBV6-1 to TRBJ1-2; 8 bases map to TRBD1. The CDR3 has 11 residues. Germline values: CDR1 MNHNS, CDR2 SASEGT. V shed 6 bases, J shed 11 bases, and the junction held 5 bases outside the gene matches. CDR3 in amino acids: CASSLDRGYTF. The CDR3 region has the DNA TGTGCCAGCAGCCTAGACAGGGGATACACCTTC.

The J gene is TRBJ2-1, the V gene TRBV4-3, with 10 bases matching TRBD2. In germline, CDR1 is LGHNA, CDR2 YSLEER. J was trimmed by 1 base and V by 2 bases; bases with no gene match: 5. The CDR3 covers 17 residues. CDR3 coding DNA: TGCGCCAGCAGCCAACCCTATAGCGGGGGGTCCTACAATGAGCAGTTCTTC. Translated, it gives CASSQPYSGGSYNEQFF.

The chain is built from TRBV4-2 and TRBJ2-7; 12 bases map to TRBD2. The junction had 0 bases not matched to a gene; V was cut back by 3 bases and J by 3 bases. This CDR3 spans 14 amino acids. Looked up from germline, CDR1 is LGHNA and CDR2 is YNFKEQ. CDR3 sequence: CASSQTSGSYEQYF. The CDR3 bases are TGTGCCAGCAGCCAGACTAGCGGGAGCTACGAGCAGTACTTC.

With regard to this clone: This same CDR3 is encoded by further DNA sequences in the sample. The chain uses TRBV5-4 and TRBJ2-3; maybe TRBD2 (6 bases). This CDR3 spans 14 amino acids. Germline values: CDR1 SGHNT, CDR2 YYREEE (reference sequence). Trimming cost V 4 bases and J 3 bases, with 12 bases left between them. CDR3 region: CASSPQGLTDTQYF. The CDR3 nucleotides are TGTGCCAGCAGCCCCCAGGGACTTACAGATACGCAGTATTTT.

This clone was seen a few times. This chain links TRBV27 with TRBJ2-7; TRBD2 matches 12 bases. This CDR3 comprises 14 residues. Germline loops: CDR1 MNHEY, CDR2 SMNVEV (reference sequence). After removal of 6 bases from V and 3 bases from J, the junction contained 3 bases not matched to a gene. This chain's CDR3 is CASSALAGGYEQYF. DNA for the CDR3: TGTGCCAGCAGCGCACTAGCGGGGGGCTACGAGCAGTACTTC.

The rearrangement uses TRBV7-2 and TRBJ2-7, with D possibly TRBD1 on 5 matching bases. The V and J ends lost 11 bases and 3 bases respectively, with 11 bases between them. This CDR3 is 11 amino acids long. CDR1 and CDR2 from the germline V gene are SGHTA and FQGNSA. CDR3 residues: CAAGQGYEQYF. DNA for the CDR3: TGTGCCGCAGGGCAGGGCTACGAGCAGTACTTC.

The V gene is TRBV6-5, the J gene TRBJ2-1; 13 bases line up with TRBD2. Germline V gene lookup returns CDR1 MNHEY and CDR2 SVGAGI. V dropped 4 bases and J dropped 7; count of bases not matched to a gene: 4. The CDR3 extends over 15 amino acids. The CDR3 coding sequence is TGTGCCAGCAGTTCGGGACTAGCGGGAAGGAATGAGCAGTTCTTC. It codes for CASSSGLAGRNEQFF.

The rearrangement joins TRBV5-5 to TRBJ2-7; 8 bases map to TRBD2. The CDR3 runs 15 residues. Trimming removed 0 bases from V and 3 bases from J; junction bases left unmatched: 5. Looked up from germline, CDR1 is SGHKS and CDR2 is YYEKEE (reference sequence). CDR3 loop: CASSLVAGGIYEQYF. The CDR3 DNA is TGTGCCAGCAGCTTGGTTGCGGGAGGAATCTACGAGCAGTACTTC.

The chain employs TRBV7-8 and TRBJ2-7; 10 bases are a match to TRBD1. The CDR3 extends over 15 amino acids. The V and J ends lost 2 bases and 5 bases, in that order; junction bases with no gene match: 6. Germline V CDR1 and CDR2: SGHVS, FQNEAQ. The CDR3 coding sequence is TGTGCCAGCAGCTTATACGGACAGGGGGAGAACGAGCAGTACTTC. Amino acids: CASSLYGQGENEQYF.

This clone appeared once. This chain links TRBV7-8 with TRBJ2-5; weak D call: TRBD2 (7 bases). CDR1 is SGHVS and CDR2 is FQNEAQ in the germline V gene. V was shortened by 0 bases and J by 5 bases, with 10 bases between the two germline ends. This CDR3 contains 14 residues. The CDR3 region is CASSLAGRGETQYF. The CDR3 DNA follows: TGTGCCAGCAGCTTAGCGGGGAGGGGGGAGACCCAGTACTTC.

The chain links TRBV7-9 to TRBJ1-4, with D perhaps matching TRBD1 (5 bases). Germline V CDR1 and CDR2: SEHNR, FQNEAQ (reference sequence). This CDR3 has 18 amino acids. Deletions cut 6 bases from V and 1 base from J, with 21 bases between. The CDR3 region is CASSHVGGRERTNEKLFF. CDR3 nucleotides: TGTGCCAGCAGTCACGTAGGAGGCAGGGAAAGAACTAATGAAAAACTGTTTTTT.

J is TRBJ1-5 and V is TRBV10-3, with 7 bases matching TRBD1. Germline lookup yields CDR1 ENHRY and CDR2 SYGVKD. Germline trimming cut 0 bases from V and 0 bases from J; bases unmatched to any gene: 2. The length of the CDR3 is 16 residues. Here the CDR3 DNA reads TGTGCCATCAGTGAGTCGAGGGACAGTAGCAATCAGCCCCAGCATTTT. The encoded protein is CAISESRDSSNQPQHF.

This chain links TRBV5-1 with TRBJ2-5, with 11 bases fitting TRBD2. This CDR3 spans 17 amino acids. J lost 7 bases, V lost 4 bases, and 15 bases had no gene match. Germline V lookup: CDR1 SGHRS, CDR2 YFSETQ. CDR3 nucleotides: TGCGCCAGCAGCGCACGGAAAGTAGCGGGGGGGCCAGGGACCCAGTACTTC. The encoded protein is CASSARKVAGGPGTQYF.

This chain links TRBV4-1 with TRBJ2-1; 8 nucleotides align to TRBD2. CDR1 is MGHRA, CDR2 YSYEKL, per germline. The CDR3 is 18 residues long. The ends lost 4 bases at V and 4 bases at J; junction bases unmatched: 15. The CDR3: CASSPSPGTSTLYNEQFF. For the CDR3, the DNA is TGCGCCAGCAGCCCTAGTCCCGGGACTAGTACCCTTTACAATGAGCAGTTCTTC.

This sequence joins TRBV27 and TRBJ1-3; 8 bases line up with TRBD1. The germline CDR1 and CDR2 sequences are MNHEY and SMNVEV (reference sequence). V lost 4 bases to trimming and J lost 2 bases; unmatched junction nucleotides: 4. CDR3 length: 15 amino acids. CDR3 DNA sequence: TGTGCCAGCAGTTACAGGGGGATTGCTGGAAACACCATATATTTT. It specifies CASSYRGIAGNTIYF.

The chain recombines TRBV10-3 with TRBJ2-3, with 8 bases that match TRBD2. The junction had 2 bases not matched to a gene; V was cut back by 5 bases and J by 1 base. The CDR3 totals 14 residues. The germline gives CDR1 ENHRY, CDR2 SYGVKD. The CDR3 nucleotides are TGTGCCATCAGTCCAGCGGGGGGCACAGATACGCAGTATTTT. It translates to CAISPAGGTDTQYF.

The CDR3 is CASSEPGVSYNEQFF. CDR3 in DNA: TGTGCCAGCAGTGAACCGGGGGTCTCGTACAATGAGCAGTTCTTC. The chain couples TRBV2 to TRBJ2-1, with D possibly being TRBD2 (6 bases). V lost 2 bases, J lost 4 bases, and 12 bases lay in between. The CDR3 contains 15 residues. CDR1 and CDR2 from the germline V gene are SNHLY and FYNNEI.

This chain connects TRBV10-2 to TRBJ2-7, with a possible D match to TRBD1 (5 bases). The germline V gene has CDR1 WSHSY and CDR2 SAAADI. The length of the CDR3 is 14 residues. The V and J ends lost 3 bases and 5 bases respectively, with 14 bases between them. CDR3 sequence: CASSECSRVHEQYF. The CDR3, as DNA: TGCGCCAGCAGTGAATGTAGCAGGGTCCACGAGCAGTACTTC.

This clone was counted only a few times. The V and J genes are TRBV28 and TRBJ2-1, with D perhaps being TRBD1 or TRBD2 (5 bases each). Trimming stripped 3 bases from V and 7 bases from J, with 7 bases between. In germline, CDR1 is MDHEN, CDR2 SYDVKM. The CDR3 runs 12 residues. CDR3 in DNA: TGTGCCAGCAGTTTGGGGGAGAATGAGCAGTTCTTC. Its translation: CASSLGENEQFF.

The chain recombines TRBV5-4 with TRBJ2-7; 7 bases match TRBD2. There are 12 residues in the CDR3. V lost 0 bases and J lost 11; bases outside the gene matches: 5. Germline V CDR1 and CDR2: SGHNT, YYREEE (reference sequence). The CDR3: CASSLEGREEYF. The DNA of the CDR3 is TGTGCCAGCAGCTTGGAAGGACGGGAGGAGTACTTC.